This TCR beta chain was retrieved from a study of cytomegalovirus exposure and HLA in healthy donors. Study observations and caveats: CMV serostatus was the only recorded immune exposure for donors. Per a later analysis, 15,000 to 20,000 TCR beta sequences showed association with HLA alleles at 0.05 false discovery rate.

A note on this clone: No antigen is known for it.

The study ran its PCR with 60 Vbeta and 13 Jbeta primers. Assay used: immunoSEQ multiplex PCR; TCRdb lists only in-frame clones, some missing. The sample records some 65,000 clones, 60% to 80% being singletons. There are 13 residues in the CDR3. Germline CDR1 reads SGHTA; CDR2 reads FQGNSA. V was pared by 5 bases and J by 2 bases, with 9 bases between. The sequenced material came from PBMCs. This rearrangement joins TRBV7-2 to TRBJ1-2; no clear D gene. The receptor's source is a woman in her thirties or forties in good health and CMV-seropositive. The CDR3 sequence is CASSLDTNYGYTF. The CDR3 DNA sequence: TGTGCCAGCAGCCTAGACACCAACTATGGCTACACCTTC.